This T cell receptor (beta chain) was sequenced in a study of blood T cell repertoires in COVID-19. Study at large: The United States, Italy and Spain were the sources of the acute and convalescent COVID-19 samples. PBMCs, B-cell-depleted T cells, or T cells provided the cDNA or gDNA that made up the material.

This CDR3 comprises 16 residues. Germline V lookup: CDR1 SGHNT, CDR2 YYREEE (reference sequence). The V and J ends lost 0 bases and 7 bases, in that order; junction bases with no gene match: 5. Original handling: Amplification of reference gene primers was used by the study to estimate nucleated cell counts. Produced via immunoSEQ multiplex PCR; TCRdb's table is partial and in-frame only. The D gene and trimming were derived from the DNA, and the V and J assignments and clone size from that table. This sample has under 350,000 clones, with around four fifths found just once. V gene TRBV5-4 combines with J gene TRBJ2-2; 11 positions match TRBD2. Sequenced sample: peripheral blood. The TCR was taken from a man in his 60s who had recovered from COVID-19. CDR3: CASSLGTSGSDGELFF. CDR3 in DNA: TGTGCCAGCAGCTTGGGAACTAGCGGGAGTGACGGGGAGCTGTTTTTT. The full variable domain, rest sourced from reference TRBV5-4 and TRBJ2-2, is ETGVTQSPTHLIKTRGQQVTLRCSSQSGHNTVSWYQQALGQGPQFIFQYYREEENGRGNFPPRFSGLQFPNYSSELNVNALELDDSALYLCASSLGTSGSDGELFFGEGSRLTVL.